This entry lists 22 T cell receptor beta chains sequenced from one sample in a study of PD-1 blockade in classical Hodgkin lymphoma. Noted time point: newly diagnosed, previously untreated cHL patient sample. Only in-frame clones appear in the TCRdb table, and some are missing; sequencing was by immunoSEQ multiplex PCR. The table records roughly 68,000 clones, over 85% of them present only once. Sequencing used peripheral blood mononuclear cells (PBMCs). The receptors were gathered from a human donor with classical Hodgkin lymphoma.

This CDR3 reads CASSLVWTSGTYNEQFF. CDR3 in DNA: TGTGCCAGCAGCTTAGTCTGGACTAGCGGTACCTACAATGAGCAGTTCTTC. The rearrangement joins TRBV7-9 to TRBJ2-1, with 10 bases aligning to TRBD2. Trimming took 1 base from V and 2 from J; bases not matched to a gene: 5. CDR3 length: 17 residues. Germline-derived CDR1 and CDR2 are SEHNR and FQNEAQ (reference sequence). Supplemented by reference TRBV7-9 and TRBJ2-1, the full variable domain reads DTGVSQNPRHKITKRGQNVTFRCDPISEHNRLYWYRQTLGQGPEFLTYFQNEAQLEKSRLLSDRFSAERPKGSFSTLEIQRTEQGDSAMYLCASSLVWTSGTYNEQFFGPGTRLTVL.

The rearrangement uses TRBV6-5 and TRBJ1-2, with 9 nucleotides matching TRBD1. V was clipped by 6 bases and J by 2 bases; unmatched bases: 7. Germline V lookup: CDR1 MNHEY, CDR2 SVGAGI. This CDR3 has 15 amino acids. This chain's CDR3 is CASRTNRGLNYGYTF. The DNA for the CDR3 is TGTGCCAGCAGAACCAACAGGGGGCTCAACTATGGCTACACCTTC.

The chain is built from TRBV11-3 and TRBJ2-7, with 9 bases aligning to TRBD1. With V trimmed by 2 bases and J by 4 bases, 12 bases remained unmatched. Germline V CDR1 and CDR2: SGHNT, YENEEA. CDR3 size: 17 residues. DNA for the CDR3: TGTGCCAGCAGCTTAAGCCCCGGGACAGGGAGAGGATACGAGCAGTACTTC. Protein: CASSLSPGTGRGYEQYF.

This clone was seen just once. V usage is TRBV6-5 and J usage is TRBJ2-1; no clear D gene. V was shortened by 7 bases and J by 7 bases, with 8 bases between the two germline ends. Germline V gene lookup returns CDR1 MNHEY and CDR2 SVGAGI. The CDR3 is made up of 11 amino acids. The CDR3 nucleotides read TGTGCCAGCATTGGCCTGAATGAGCAGTTCTTC. Translated: CASIGLNEQFF.

The chain carries TRBV6-1 and TRBJ1-1, with D maybe TRBD1 (5 bases). The V gene lost 7 bases and the J gene lost 4 bases, with 16 bases spanning the gap. This CDR3 is 14 amino acids long. Germline V gives CDR1 MNHNS, CDR2 SASEGT. The chain's CDR3 is CASNYGGIGTEAFF. The CDR3 DNA sequence: TGTGCCAGCAATTATGGGGGGATTGGCACTGAAGCTTTCTTT.

The chain links TRBV19 to TRBJ1-1, with D maybe TRBD1 (6 bases). This CDR3 has 15 amino acids. Between the trimmed V and J ends, which lost 6 bases and 4 bases, there was a span of 18 bases. Germline CDR1 reads LNHDA; CDR2 reads SQIVND (reference sequence). The CDR3 nucleotides read TGTGCCAGTAGGACTCACAGGGAAGTGGCCACTGAAGCTTTCTTT. Protein product: CASRTHREVATEAFF.

The V call is TRBV28, the J call TRBJ2-3; 7 bases are shared with TRBD1. J gave up 1 base and V 2 bases, and 6 bases lay outside the gene matches. This CDR3 region has 16 residues. Germline V gene lookup returns CDR1 MDHEN and CDR2 SYDVKM. The CDR3 loop is CASSLEEGTGTDTQYF. The DNA for the CDR3 is TGTGCCAGCAGTTTAGAGGAAGGGACAGGCACAGATACGCAGTATTTT. Complete variable domain (other parts from reference TRBV28 and TRBJ2-3): DVKVTQSSRYLVKRTGEKVFLECVQDMDHENMFWYRQDPGLGLRLIYFSYDVKMKEKGDIPEGYSVSREKKERFSLILESASTNQTSMYLCASSLEEGTGTDTQYFGPGTRLTVL.

CDR3 DNA: TGTGCCAGCAGCTTGGGGACACAGGGCACTGAAGCTTTCTTT. Its translation is CASSLGTQGTEAFF. The chain employs TRBV11-2 and TRBJ1-1; possibly TRBD1 for D (6 bases). The CDR3 has 14 residues. V was pared by 3 bases and J by 4 bases, with 12 bases between. Germline V CDR1 and CDR2: SGHAT, FQNNGV.

The chain carries TRBV7-9 and TRBJ2-4; D ambiguous. The CDR3 runs 15 residues. Germline loops: CDR1 SEHNR, CDR2 FQNEAQ (reference sequence). V dropped 5 bases and J dropped 0 bases, with 11 bases sitting between them. DNA for the CDR3: TGTGCCAGCAGCCCCGCTCAACTAGCCAAAAACATTCAGTACTTC. Translation: CASSPAQLAKNIQYF.

J is TRBJ1-4 and V is TRBV5-1; the match to TRBD1 covers 11 bases. There are 14 residues in the CDR3. V was clipped by 3 bases and J by 8 bases; unmatched bases: 3. From germline, CDR1 is SGHRS and CDR2 YFSETQ. CDR3 sequence (DNA): TGCGCCAGCAGCTCGGGACAGGGGGGAGAAAAACTGTTTTTT. It translates to CASSSGQGGEKLFF.

The chain links TRBV28 to TRBJ2-5; 11 nucleotides line up with TRBD2. V trimming: 4 bases; J trimming: 4 bases; junction bases outside the gene matches: 5. CDR1 and CDR2 (germline): MDHEN, SYDVKM. The CDR3 extends over 15 amino acids. The CDR3 coding sequence is TGTGCCAGCAGTTCCCTAGCGGGAGGATCAGAGACCCAGTACTTC. Translating it yields CASSSLAGGSETQYF.

V gene TRBV10-2 combines with J gene TRBJ1-1; TRBD1 matches 8 bases. This CDR3 spans 14 amino acids. Germline V gene lookup returns CDR1 WSHSY and CDR2 SAAADI. Trimming removed 6 bases from V and 4 bases from J; junction bases left unmatched: 7. The CDR3 spells CASRDRATFTEAFF. In DNA form, the CDR3 reads TGCGCCAGCAGGGACAGGGCCACATTCACTGAAGCTTTCTTT.

This clone was seen a handful of times. The V call is TRBV18, the J call TRBJ2-2; D gene uncertain. Germline CDR1 is KGHSH and CDR2 is LQKENI. The germline V and J ends were trimmed by 2 bases and 4 bases, with 8 bases remaining between them. The CDR3 contains 14 residues. CDR3 sequence: CASSPRSATGELFF. The CDR3 DNA sequence: TGTGCCAGCTCACCAAGAAGCGCCACCGGGGAGCTGTTTTTT.

DNA of the CDR3: TGTGCCAGCAGCTTACTGCGTGTCACAGATACGCAGTATTTT. It yields the protein CASSLLRVTDTQYF. The chain is built from TRBV11-2 and TRBJ2-3; D gene unclear. The germline V gene has CDR1 SGHAT and CDR2 FQNNGV. The ends were cut back, 2 bases at V and 2 bases at J, with 8 bases in the middle. CDR3 length: 14 residues.

Comment on this clone: The junction differs from germline at one of its ends, possibly a read error. The chain uses TRBV11-2 and TRBJ2-7; 8 bases fit TRBD2. The CDR3 has 13 amino acids. Germline assignment: CDR1 SGHAT and CDR2 FQNNGV. CDR3 protein: CASSLRGPGGNLF. The DNA of the CDR3 is TGTGCCAGCAGCTTAAGGGGTCCGGGGGGGAATTTATTC.

This chain connects TRBV4-2 to TRBJ1-4, with 7 bases fitting TRBD1. This CDR3 comprises 17 residues. Per germline, CDR1 LGHNA and CDR2 YNFKEQ. V gave up 3 bases and J gave up 5 bases; unmatched junction bases: 12. The CDR3 bases are TGTGCCAGCAGCCATCCACCGGCGGGGGACAGAAATGAAAAACTGTTTTTT. Residues: CASSHPPAGDRNEKLFF.

V gene TRBV15 combines with J gene TRBJ1-5; tentatively, D is TRBD1 (5 bases). The CDR3 consists of 19 residues. Trimming removed 0 bases from V and 0 bases from J, with 18 bases in between. Germline CDR1 reads LNHNV; CDR2 reads YYDKDF (reference sequence). CDR3 sequence (DNA): TGTGCCACCAGCAGAGAGGGCGCAGGGCGAATGAATAGCAATCAGCCCCAGCATTTT. Protein product: CATSREGAGRMNSNQPQHF. Full variable domain (rest looked up from reference TRBV15 and TRBJ1-5): DAMVIQNPRYQVTQFGKPVTLSCSQTLNHNVMYWYQQKSSQAPKLLFHYYDKDFNNEADTPDNFQSRRPNTSFCFLDIRSPGLGDTAMYLCATSREGAGRMNSNQPQHFGDGTRLSIL.

In DNA form, the CDR3 reads TGTGCCAGTAGTACCCCCGGAGCGAGCGGAGATACGCAGTATTTT. Translation: CASSTPGASGDTQYF. V usage is TRBV19 and J usage is TRBJ2-3, with TRBD2 as a possible D gene (5 bases). Per germline, CDR1 LNHDA and CDR2 SQIVND (reference sequence). The V end was cut by 4 bases, the J end by 5 bases, with 16 bases between. The CDR3 is 15 residues long. The full variable domain, rest sourced from reference TRBV19 and TRBJ2-3, is DGGITQSPKYLFRKEGQNVTLSCEQNLNHDAMYWYRQDPGQGLRLIYYSQIVNDFQKGDIAEGYSVSREKKESFPLTVTSAQKNPTAFYLCASSTPGASGDTQYFGPGTRLTVL.

The rearrangement uses TRBV6-1 and TRBJ1-2; perhaps TRBD1 as D (5 bases). From germline, CDR1 is MNHNS and CDR2 SASEGT. V was trimmed by 6 bases and J by 0 bases, leaving 14 bases between them. The CDR3 is 15 amino acids. The CDR3 DNA reads TGTGCCAGCAGGGTGGGACGTACTTCTAACTATGGCTACACCTTC. Its translation is CASRVGRTSNYGYTF.

The genes are TRBV4-3 and TRBJ1-4; a possible D gene is TRBD1 (5 bases). This CDR3 is 13 amino acids long. Trimming cost V 0 bases and J 15 bases, with 14 bases left between them. CDR1 LGHNA and CDR2 YSLEER come from the germline V gene. The CDR3 nucleotides are TGCGCCAGCAGCCAAGAAACGGGACTAGTTGTGTTTTTT. Translated, it gives CASSQETGLVVFF.

The chain is built from TRBV19 and TRBJ1-5, with D unresolved. Germline CDR1 reads LNHDA; CDR2 reads SQIVND (reference sequence). Trimming cost V 1 base and J 6 bases, with 13 bases left between them. The CDR3 totals 15 residues. The CDR3 here is CASSIGEGIPQPQHF. CDR3 DNA: TGTGCCAGTAGTATAGGAGAGGGAATCCCTCAGCCCCAGCATTTT.

The chain employs TRBV5-1 and TRBJ1-1; D is unresolved. The CDR3 runs 14 residues. Trimming removed 3 bases from V and 0 bases from J, with 9 bases in between. Germline V gives CDR1 SGHRS, CDR2 YFSETQ. CDR3 in amino acids: CASSYGLMNTEAFF. The CDR3 DNA reads as TGCGCCAGCAGCTATGGACTCATGAACACTGAAGCTTTCTTT.